This T cell receptor (beta chain) is from a study of CD8 T cells in ankylosing spondylitis (dated by TCRdb to the late 2010s). Regarding the complete study: To find TCR variants linked to disease, the study profiled T cell receptor beta repertoires in ankylosing spondylitis patients and healthy donors. In total, the full study cohort was made up of 95 to 110 healthy donors and roughly 27 ankylosing spondylitis patients. Peripheral blood samples were taken, and synovial fluid was additionally collected from ankylosing spondylitis patients. Overall results and qualifications from the work: Some of the motif variants had been reported before in the synovial fluid and blood of reactive arthritis patients, a finding that suggests common disease-initiation mechanisms. A TCR beta motif made up of about eight highly homologous amino acid variants appeared to be characteristic of blood from ankylosing spondylitis patients. According to the report, matched synovial fluid samples from ankylosing spondylitis patients were significantly enriched for the disease-linked clones. A CD8+ phenotype was shown by the disease-linked clones, which were found at relatively low frequencies in peripheral blood.

This clonotype was detected ten times or more. Which antigen it targets is not known. Base-call qualities are not available, and no considerably larger clone is one nucleotide away. From the cysteine up to the phenylalanine, the CDR3 has a length of 13 residues. Only the CDR3 portion is preserved as DNA: 39 bases, with reading frame beginning at the first base. Trimming costs V 7 bases and J 6 bases, and their ends lie 15 bases apart. CDR1 MDHEN and CDR2 SYDVKM were looked up in the germline V gene. Sequencing was carried out with an Illumina HiSeq 2500. Quantitative 5'-RACE with molecular barcodes was the method used to prepare the TCR beta libraries. Per the authors' processing: Disease-linked TCR variants were identified with a new computational method built on a probabilistic model of VDJ rearrangement. TCRdb passed the public sequencing reads through fastp at Q25 and MiXCR, retaining productive beta sequences. All rows with the same CDR3 protein become a single entry with the most common DNA and genes. The V and J calls were determined by TCRdb, not by the authors. Here the sample has fewer than 550,000 distinct CDR3 sequences; 5.3% occur a single time. Of the sample, around 3.5% is held by the ten largest clones.

The material sequenced was blood, either unsorted or a sorted T cell fraction (not recorded which). Here the chain combines TRBV28 and TRBJ1-2; there is no confident call for the D gene. This TCR was recovered from a male donor with ankylosing spondylitis. The CDR3 sequence is CASNTGVTNGYTF. Read as DNA, the sequence is TGTGCCAGCAATACGGGCGTAACTAATGGCTACACCTTC.